Shown below are 10 T cell receptor beta chains from a single sample sequenced in a study of T cell repertoires in cytomegalovirus infection. Their specific antigens are unknown. MiXCR, run by TCRdb on the reads, gives a single entry per CDR3 protein. The sample holds roughly 920,000 distinct CDR3 sequences, around 30% seen once. The sequencing here drew on cultured CD8+ T cells from PBMCs, taken from culture after CMV antigen stimulation. The receptors stem from a human donor in good health (CMV status not recorded). Some clones in this sample may be carry-over from other donors' samples.

V usage is TRBV9 and J usage is TRBJ1-1; TRBD1 matches 10 bases. CDR1 is SGDLS, CDR2 YYNGEE, per germline. The trim removed 4 bases at V and 8 bases at J, leaving 11 bases unmatched. CDR3 length: 15 residues. For the CDR3, the DNA is TGTGCCAGCAGCTCCTCCGGTGGGACAGGGGAAGAAGCTTTCTTT. Its protein product is CASSSSGGTGEEAFF.

This clonotype was found a few times. The chain joins TRBV19 to TRBJ2-2; the D gene is possibly TRBD1 (7 bases). There are 18 residues in the CDR3. Germline V gene data show CDR1 as LNHDA and CDR2 as SQIVND (reference sequence). V lost 5 bases and J 1 base, leaving 20 bases between the germline ends. CDR3 sequence reads: CASSLRGVFDRNTGELFF. CDR3 coding DNA: TGTGCCAGTAGTCTCAGGGGGGTTTTCGACAGGAACACCGGGGAGCTGTTTTTT.

About this clonotype: Its ends do not fully match the called genes, so a read error is possible. This chain links TRBV7-6 with TRBJ2-2; TRBD2 matches at 9 bases. Germline CDR1 is SGHVS and CDR2 is FNYEAQ. The CDR3 length is 15 residues. CDR3 sequence: CANSLAGRNTGELFF. The CDR3 DNA sequence: TGTGCCAACAGCCTAGCGGGGAGGAACACCGGGGAGCTGTTTTTT.

This clonotype was observed many times. The rearrangement uses TRBV27 and TRBJ1-1; D perhaps matches TRBD1 (6 bases). CDR1 is MNHEY and CDR2 is SMNVEV in the germline V gene (reference sequence). CDR3 size: 14 residues. V was trimmed by 1 base and J by 5 bases, leaving 11 bases between them. The CDR3 nucleotides read TGTGCCAGCAGTTTATGGGGGCAGGGTACTGAAGCTTTCTTT. Translation gives CASSLWGQGTEAFF.

Of note for this clonotype: This sequence may be a read error, since a much larger clone differs from it by one base. This chain uses TRBV7-6 with TRBJ1-1; TRBD1 might be the D (5 bases). CDR1 and CDR2 from the germline V gene are SGHVS and FNYEAQ. V dropped 4 bases and J dropped 1 base, with 13 bases sitting between them. The CDR3 is 15 residues long. The CDR3, as DNA: TGTGCCAGCAGCTACACCAGGACACCGAACACTGAAGCTTTCTTT. This translates into CASSYTRTPNTEAFF. Supplemented by reference TRBV7-6 and TRBJ1-1, the full variable domain reads GAGVSQSPRYKVTKRGQDVALRCDPISGHVSLYWYRQALGQGPEFLTYFNYEAQQDKSGLPNDRFSAERPEGSISTLTIQRTEQRDSAMYRCASSYTRTPNTEAFFGQGTRLTVV.

This clonotype was counted between two and nine times. V and J are TRBV14 and TRBJ1-4; weak D call: TRBD1 (5 bases). Germline CDR1 SGHDN, CDR2 FVKESK. CDR3 length: 15 amino acids. The germline V and J ends were trimmed by 2 bases and 7 bases, with 14 bases remaining between them. The CDR3 nucleotides are TGTGCCAGCAGCCAATATGCAGGGCAATCTGAAAAACTGTTTTTT. Its protein is CASSQYAGQSEKLFF.

This clonotype was counted at least ten times. The chain links TRBV7-2 to TRBJ2-1; 8 bases align to TRBD1. Trimming removed 5 bases from V and 3 bases from J; junction bases left unmatched: 3. CDR1 is SGHTA, CDR2 FQGNSA, per germline. The CDR3 is 14 amino acids. CDR3 bases: TGTGCCAGCAGCGAGGACAGGGTCTACAATGAGCAGTTCTTC. Translated: CASSEDRVYNEQFF.

The chain carries TRBV5-1 and TRBJ2-5, with a possible D match to TRBD1 (5 bases). CDR3 length: 16 residues. Germline CDR1 and CDR2: SGHRS and YFSETQ. V was cut by 3 bases and J by 2 bases, with 17 bases left in between. For the CDR3, the DNA is TGCGCCAGCAGCTCAGCTCTTACAGGTTATCAAGAGACCCAGTACTTC. It codes for CASSSALTGYQETQYF. Drawing the rest from reference TRBV5-1 and TRBJ2-5, the complete variable domain is KAGVTQTPRYLIKTRGQQVTLSCSPISGHRSVSWYQQTPGQGLQFLFEYFSETQRNKGNFPGRFSGRQFSNSRSEMNVSTLELGDSALYLCASSSALTGYQETQYFGPGTRLLVL.

The rearrangement uses TRBV28 and TRBJ1-2; 9 bases map to TRBD1. Germline CDR1 MDHEN, CDR2 SYDVKM. This CDR3 contains 12 residues. V shed 8 bases and J 6 bases; nucleotides not matched to a gene: 4. The CDR3 is CASLHRGHGYTF. The CDR3 nucleotides read TGTGCCAGCCTCCACAGGGGGCATGGCTACACCTTC.

J is TRBJ2-3 and V is TRBV4-2, with TRBD1 matching over 7 bases. This CDR3 contains 18 residues. CDR1 and CDR2 from the germline V gene are LGHNA and YNFKEQ. Trimming took 4 bases from V and 0 from J; bases not matched to a gene: 13. The CDR3 region is CASSRTDRTPSSTDTQYF. Here the CDR3 DNA reads TGTGCCAGCAGCCGCACGGACAGGACCCCTTCTAGCACAGATACGCAGTATTTT.